These 8 T cell receptor beta chains came from one sample sequenced in a study of beta chain features in type 1 diabetes. The study, taken as a whole, reports: Type 1 diabetes patients had TCRB CDR3s that were shorter (moderately but significantly so) in all four CD4+ subsets.

The sequenced template was cDNA made from the entire isolated RNA. Here immunoSEQ multiplex PCR was the method, and the copy in TCRdb shows in-frame clones only, minus some. The profile shows under 200,000 clones, 10% to 13% of them singletons. These receptors' targets are unknown. Sequenced: central memory CD4+ T cells from blood. These receptors were taken from a man aged 25-40 years with type 1 diabetes.

This clone was counted between two and nine times. The chain joins TRBV5-1 to TRBJ2-7; 13 bases map to TRBD2. Per the germline V gene, CDR1 is SGHRS and CDR2 is YFSETQ. After removal of 3 bases from V and 6 bases from J, the junction contained 9 bases not matched to a gene. The CDR3 has 16 residues. CDR3 DNA: TGCGCCAGCAGCTCTTGGACTAGCGGGAGAGGAGGCGAGCAGTACTTC. Its protein is CASSSWTSGRGGEQYF.

V is TRBV27 and J is TRBJ2-3; tentatively, D is TRBD1 (5 bases). Trimming left V 7 bases short and J 4 bases short, with 15 bases between. The CDR3 runs to 14 residues. Germline lookup yields CDR1 MNHEY and CDR2 SMNVEV (reference sequence). The CDR3 reads CASKGQVAADTQYF. Written as DNA, the CDR3 is TGTGCCAGCAAGGGGCAGGTCGCCGCAGATACGCAGTATTTT.

This clone was detected a few times. This rearrangement joins TRBV25-1 to TRBJ1-1, with TRBD1 identical over 7 bases. The ends lost 6 bases at V and 10 bases at J; junction bases unmatched: 11. This CDR3 spans 13 amino acids. Germline V gene sequence: CDR1 MGHDK, CDR2 SYGVNS. As DNA, the CDR3 is TGTGCCAGCAGGACAGGGCGAGGGATGGCAGCTTTCTTT. Its translation: CASRTGRGMAAFF.

In this sample, this clone turned up many times. The chain couples TRBV28 to TRBJ2-2; tentative D call: TRBD1 (5 bases). V lost 7 bases to trimming and J lost 6 bases, with 15 bases between them. From germline, CDR1 is MDHEN and CDR2 SYDVKM. The CDR3 runs to 14 residues. CDR3 coding DNA: TGTGCCAGCAACCTAGGAAGGGGTTCCGGGGAGCTGTTTTTT. Translation: CASNLGRGSGELFF.

This clone was seen more than once but under ten times. The gene calls are TRBV27 and TRBJ2-1; D not certain. CDR1 is MNHEY, CDR2 SMNVEV, per germline (reference sequence). This CDR3 is 15 amino acids long. V lost 8 bases to trimming and J lost 8 bases, with 22 bases between them. CDR3 nucleotide sequence: TGTGCCAGCCACACAAACGACTTGAGAGCTCATGAGCAGTTCTTC. Protein product: CASHTNDLRAHEQFF.

This clone was found a few times. The V and J genes are TRBV5-4 and TRBJ1-2; 8 bases agree with TRBD1. This CDR3 comprises 14 residues. In germline, CDR1 is SGHNT, CDR2 YYREEE (reference sequence). Trimming at V came to 2 bases and at J to 7 bases, leaving 7 bases not matched to a gene. CDR3 amino acids: CASSLGQGTSGYTF. DNA of the CDR3: TGTGCCAGCAGCTTAGGACAGGGAACAAGTGGCTACACCTTC.

The rearrangement uses TRBV6-1 and TRBJ1-1; 8 positions match TRBD1. The J segment lost 1 base and the V segment lost 10 bases, leaving 8 bases of the junction unmatched. There are 14 residues in the CDR3. CDR1 and CDR2 (germline): MNHNS, SASEGT. The CDR3 DNA reads as TGTGCCACCGGGTTAGGACAGGGGAACACTGAAGCTTTCTTT. Amino acid sequence: CATGLGQGNTEAFF.

The chain uses TRBV7-2 and TRBJ2-2; D ambiguous. Trimming left V 5 bases short and J 5 bases short, with 9 bases between. Germline CDR1 and CDR2: SGHTA and FQGNSA. CDR3 length: 13 amino acids. The CDR3 protein is CASSTARTGELFF. Written as DNA, the CDR3 is TGTGCCAGCAGCACCGCTAGGACCGGGGAGCTGTTTTTT.